This T cell receptor (beta chain) is drawn from a study of cytomegalovirus exposure and HLA in healthy donors. The CDR3 is 14 residues long. CDR1 and CDR2 from the germline V gene are SGHAT and FQNNGV. The junction had 6 bases not matched to a gene; V was cut back by 3 bases and J by 10 bases. This clone appeared a single time. Primers: 60 Vbeta forward and 13 Jbeta reverse. The table came from immunoSEQ multiplex PCR; TCRdb's copy has only in-frame clones and leaves some out. The sample lists about 98,000 clones; about three quarters were seen once. The chain links TRBV11-2 to TRBJ1-6, with 7 bases that match TRBD1. Sequencing used PBMCs. This TCR was recovered from a man aged 35-49 years in good health and CMV-seronegative. The CDR3 DNA reads as TGTGCCAGCAGCTTCATGACAGGGAAATCACCCCTCCACTTT. Its protein is CASSFMTGKSPLHF.